This T cell receptor (beta chain) was identified during a study of T-cell reconstitution after alpha-beta-depleted transplantation in children. For TCRbeta, the library was prepared with unique molecular identifiers. TCRdb redid the calling of the PCR reads with MiXCR, one entry per CDR3 protein. The data contain about 540,000 distinct CDR3 sequences, 15% to 20% of them singletons. This CDR3 contains 18 residues. V trimming: 6 bases; J trimming: 0 bases; junction bases outside the gene matches: 19. Germline V gene sequence: CDR1 DFQATT, CDR2 SNEGSKA (reference sequence). The receptor comes from a human donor who donated a stem cell graft to a child with acute lymphoblastic leukemia. Sequenced material: PBMCs from the stem cell graft donor, taken from the stem cell graft. The rearrangement joins TRBV20-1 to TRBJ2-7, with 8 bases that match TRBD1. The CDR3 here is CSAAAGTGHVRASYEQYF. The CDR3 DNA reads as TGCAGTGCGGCCGCCGGGACAGGCCACGTCAGGGCCTCCTACGAGCAGTACTTC.